The present entry profiles one TCR beta chain with its context. Its specificity is unknown. V lost 3 bases to trimming and J lost 4 bases; unmatched junction nucleotides: 9. CDR3 length: 16 residues. Germline loops: CDR1 KGHSH, CDR2 LQKENI. This sample was included in a study of cytomegalovirus exposure and HLA in healthy donors. Study-level findings and limits: Under in vitro conditions, a few CMV-associated chains were confirmed as specific for CMV antigens.

The study ran its PCR with 60 Vbeta and 13 Jbeta primers. Clones were read by immunoSEQ multiplex PCR, and TCRdb kept only the in-frame ones, dropping some. The sample shows more than 85,000 clones, around 80% of them seen only once. The TCR sequence derives from a woman in her sixties in good health and CMV-seropositive. The specimen sequenced was PBMCs. The chain is built from TRBV18 and TRBJ2-1; 7 bases align to TRBD2. CDR3 sequence: CASSPLPAGRYNEQFF. In DNA form, the CDR3 reads TGTGCCAGCTCACCCCTACCAGCGGGGAGATACAATGAGCAGTTCTTC.